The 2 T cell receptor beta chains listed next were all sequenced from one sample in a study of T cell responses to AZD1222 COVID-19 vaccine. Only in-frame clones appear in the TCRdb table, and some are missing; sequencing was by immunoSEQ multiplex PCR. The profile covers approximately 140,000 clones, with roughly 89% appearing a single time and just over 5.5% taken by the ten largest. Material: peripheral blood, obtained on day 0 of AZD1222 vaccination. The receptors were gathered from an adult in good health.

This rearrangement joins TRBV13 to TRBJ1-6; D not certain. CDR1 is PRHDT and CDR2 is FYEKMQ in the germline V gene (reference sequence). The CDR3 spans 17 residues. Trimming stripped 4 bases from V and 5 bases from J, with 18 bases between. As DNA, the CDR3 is TGTGCCAGCAGCTCCTTAACAGACTATAACAATAATTCACCCCTCCACTTT. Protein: CASSSLTDYNNNSPLHF.

The CDR3 bases are TGTGCCACCATGGTTTGTGAGCAGTTCTTC. Protein: CATMVCEQFF. The V call is TRBV24-1, the J call TRBJ2-1; no clear D gene. Per germline, CDR1 KGHDR and CDR2 SFDVKD. Deletions cut 8 bases from V and 9 bases from J, with 7 bases between. The CDR3 sequence is 10 residues long.